The rows below give T cell receptor beta chains drawn from one sample of a study of T cell responses to AZD1222 COVID-19 vaccine. Repertoires were generated with immunoSEQ multiplex PCR, while TCRdb's copy carries only in-frame clones and drops some. Of 50,000 to 70,000 clones in the sample, 80% to 90% were seen once. Sample: peripheral blood, taken 28 days after the second AZD1222 dose. All receptors derive from an adult who received the AZD1222 COVID-19 vaccine. The conserved cysteine and the conserved F or W are not part of the CDR3 here.

cdr3_aa: ASSTQGVGQY
cdr3_length: 10
j_call: TRBJ2-7
v_call: TRBV7-9

cdr3_aa: ASSTQTEADEQF
cdr3_length: 12
j_call: TRBJ2-1
v_call: TRBV5-5

cdr3_aa: ASSPGGQGQPQH
cdr3_length: 12
j_call: TRBJ1-5
v_call: TRBV6-6

cdr3_aa: ASSSFGPSSYNEQF
cdr3_length: 14
j_call: TRBJ2-1
v_call: TRBV7-3

cdr3_aa: ASSLGRQVAGYT
cdr3_length: 12
j_call: TRBJ1-2
v_call: TRBV5-1

cdr3_aa: ASSFDRGSSYEQY
cdr3_length: 13
j_call: TRBJ2-7
v_call: TRBV7-2

cdr3_aa: ASSPQSSSYEQY
cdr3_length: 12
j_call: TRBJ2-7
v_call: TRBV7-2

cdr3_aa: ASSLTDIQY
cdr3_length: 9
j_call: TRBJ2-4
v_call: TRBV28

cdr3_aa: ASSVQGAVVGELF
cdr3_length: 13
j_call: TRBJ2-2
v_call: TRBV7-8

cdr3_aa: ASSFLDYPDYEQF
cdr3_length: 13
j_call: TRBJ2-1
v_call: TRBV11-2

cdr3_aa: AWSTSGEQF
cdr3_length: 9
j_call: TRBJ2-1
v_call: TRBV30

cdr3_aa: ASSSLQIKGNNYGYT
cdr3_length: 15
j_call: TRBJ1-2
v_call: TRBV5-1

cdr3_aa: ASSPGQGIYGYT
cdr3_length: 12
j_call: TRBJ1-2
v_call: TRBV27

cdr3_aa: AIREGQEEKLF
cdr3_length: 11
j_call: TRBJ1-4
v_call: TRBV10-3

cdr3_aa: SPEGQVRRGYT
cdr3_length: 11
j_call: TRBJ1-2
v_call: TRBV29-1

cdr3_aa: ASNRGDGYEQY
cdr3_length: 11
j_call: TRBJ2-7
v_call: TRBV27

cdr3_aa: ARSFRQGEGNSPLH
cdr3_length: 14
j_call: TRBJ1-6
v_call: TRBV5-3

cdr3_aa: ASSAHTDTQY
cdr3_length: 10
j_call: TRBJ2-3
v_call: TRBV11-2

cdr3_aa: ASSEGTGGFYEQY
cdr3_length: 13
j_call: TRBJ2-7
v_call: TRBV6-1

cdr3_aa: ASSLLSVAGTDTQY
cdr3_length: 14
j_call: TRBJ2-3
v_call: TRBV5-5

cdr3_aa: ASSARGEGYEQY
cdr3_length: 12
j_call: TRBJ2-7
v_call: TRBV5-6

cdr3_aa: ASSPVGGPPQH
cdr3_length: 11
j_call: TRBJ1-5
v_call: TRBV18

cdr3_aa: ASSYGDVSLGNTIY
cdr3_length: 14
j_call: TRBJ1-3
v_call: TRBV6-5

cdr3_aa: AWGGKGLVWTRGTEAF
cdr3_length: 16
j_call: TRBJ1-1
v_call: TRBV30

cdr3_aa: ASSPQPTYGYT
cdr3_length: 11
j_call: TRBJ1-2
v_call: TRBV28

cdr3_aa: ASSIARTEQF
cdr3_length: 10
j_call: TRBJ2-1
v_call: TRBV19

cdr3_aa: ASSRFGLVGNQPQH
cdr3_length: 14
j_call: TRBJ1-5
v_call: TRBV7-9

cdr3_aa: ASSLIGLTEAF
cdr3_length: 11
j_call: TRBJ1-1
v_call: TRBV28

cdr3_aa: ASSQDYQGNTIY
cdr3_length: 12
j_call: TRBJ1-3
v_call: TRBV3-1/TRBV3-2

cdr3_aa: ASSLEPAGSDTQY
cdr3_length: 13
j_call: TRBJ2-3
v_call: TRBV5-1

cdr3_aa: ASSLEAMSSYEQY
cdr3_length: 13
j_call: TRBJ2-7
v_call: TRBV5-5

cdr3_aa: ASSGQGSDTIY
cdr3_length: 11
j_call: TRBJ1-3
v_call: TRBV28

cdr3_aa: ASTTGNTEAF
cdr3_length: 10
j_call: TRBJ1-1
v_call: TRBV19